This section outlines one TCR beta chain sequence together with its context. This record belongs to a study of control samples from healthy donors and cancer patients. Profiling relied on immunoSEQ multiplex PCR, and the TCRdb table lists in-frame clones only, not all of them. In the table there are around 85,000 clones, roughly 91% of which are singletons. Germline CDR1 is SGDLS and CDR2 is YYNGEE. The CDR3 runs 15 residues. The V gene end was trimmed by 0 bases and the J gene end by 6 bases; junction bases not matched to a gene: 7. The source is a woman aged 60-70 years in good health. Sample: blood. V gene TRBV9 combines with J gene TRBJ2-3; TRBD2 aligns across 7 bases. The CDR3 here is CASSVVSGVGDTQYF. DNA of the CDR3: TGTGCCAGCAGCGTAGTAAGCGGGGTAGGGGATACGCAGTATTTT.